The 22 T cell receptor beta chains below were found in one sample sequenced in a study of neurological immune-mediated disorders. TCRdb re-derived calls from the 5' RACE reads in MiXCR, one entry per CDR3 protein. This sample has roughly 62,000 distinct CDR3 sequences, with less than 6% found just once. Source material: PBMCs. The receptors come from a woman between 45 and 60 years old with multiple sclerosis.

This clonotype was counted ten times or more. The CDR3 DNA reads TGTGCCAGCAGCTTAGAGCCAGACACAGATACGCAGTATTTT. It translates to CASSLEPDTDTQYF. V and J are TRBV7-6 and TRBJ2-3, with unresolved D. V lost 1 base, J lost 2 bases, and 7 bases lay in between. The germline CDR1 and CDR2 sequences are SGHVS and FNYEAQ. This CDR3 has 14 amino acids. Full variable domain (remainder filled in from reference TRBV7-6 and TRBJ2-3): GAGVSQSPRYKVTKRGQDVALRCDPISGHVSLYWYRQALGQGPEFLTYFNYEAQQDKSGLPNDRFSAERPEGSISTLTIQRTEQRDSAMYRCASSLEPDTDTQYFGPGTRLTVL.

The genes are TRBV7-2 and TRBJ2-2; D remains unclear. Germline V gives CDR1 SGHTA, CDR2 FQGNSA. The ends were cut back, 1 base at V and 5 bases at J, with 5 bases in the middle. The CDR3 spans 13 residues. The CDR3 reads CASSLDQTGELFF. The CDR3 bases are TGTGCCAGCAGCTTAGATCAGACCGGGGAGCTGTTTTTT.

This clonotype showed up many times. The V gene is TRBV5-1, the J gene TRBJ2-3, with D maybe TRBD1 (5 bases). Per the germline V gene, CDR1 is SGHRS and CDR2 is YFSETQ. Between the trimmed V and J ends, which lost 0 bases and 2 bases, there was a span of 7 bases. The CDR3 is made up of 14 amino acids. CDR3: CASSLDGATDTQYF. The DNA of the CDR3 is TGCGCCAGCAGCTTGGATGGGGCCACAGATACGCAGTATTTT.

This clonotype has more than one count but fewer than ten. V is TRBV20-1 and J is TRBJ1-2, with TRBD1 identical over 7 bases. The V and J ends lost 6 bases and 4 bases, in that order; junction bases with no gene match: 8. Per the germline V gene, CDR1 is DFQATT and CDR2 is SNEGSKA (reference sequence). CDR3 length: 13 amino acids. The CDR3 region has the DNA TGCAGTGCCCCCACTAACAGGGGCTATGGCTACACCTTC. This codes for CSAPTNRGYGYTF.

This clonotype was seen more than once but under ten times. Given a much more abundant clone one base away, this may be a read error. The chain couples TRBV6-2 or TRBV6-3 to TRBJ2-2; D is possibly TRBD1 or TRBD2 (5 bases each). The CDR3 totals 15 residues. CDR1 is MNHEY, CDR2 SVGEGT, per germline. V lost 6 bases, J lost 1 base, and 12 bases lay in between. DNA of the CDR3: TGTGCCAGCAGAACCCCGGGGCGGAACACCGGGGAGCTGTTTTTT. It translates to CASRTPGRNTGELFF.

This clonotype was counted many times. This sequence joins TRBV7-2 and TRBJ2-1; D possibly uses TRBD1 or TRBD2 (5 bases each). Germline-derived CDR1 and CDR2 are SGHTA and FQGNSA. The CDR3 has 14 amino acids. Trimming pared 2 bases from V and 3 bases from J, leaving 8 bases between. The CDR3 nucleotides are TGTGCCAGCAGCTTATATGGGGGCTACAATGAGCAGTTCTTC. Encoded protein: CASSLYGGYNEQFF.

This clonotype was seen ten or more times. The rearrangement links TRBV4-1 to TRBJ2-7; TRBD2 matches at 9 bases. Losses at the gene ends were 6 bases for V and 1 base for J; bases not matched to a gene: 10. From germline, CDR1 is MGHRA and CDR2 YSYEKL. The CDR3 consists of 16 residues. CDR3 DNA sequence: TGCGCCAGCAGTGACACCGGGACTAGCCCTTCCTACGAGCAGTACTTC. Translated, it gives CASSDTGTSPSYEQYF.

This clonotype appeared many times. Here the CDR3 DNA reads TGTGCCAGCAGTTACCTCCTTGATAGCGGGGACCAAGAGACCCAGTACTTC. Translating it yields CASSYLLDSGDQETQYF. V usage is TRBV6-2 or TRBV6-3 and J usage is TRBJ2-5; 8 bases are shared with TRBD2. V lost 2 bases and J lost 0; bases outside the gene matches: 8. This CDR3 region has 17 residues. Germline V gene data show CDR1 as MNHEY and CDR2 as SVGEGT.

This clonotype was observed at least ten times. V is TRBV11-3 and J is TRBJ2-3; D is tentatively TRBD1 or TRBD2 (5 bases each). Between the trimmed V and J ends, which lost 8 bases and 0 bases, there was a span of 15 bases. CDR1 and CDR2 (germline): SGHNT, YENEEA. The CDR3 spans 15 residues. CDR3 sequence reads: CASLKGTSSTDTQYF. In DNA form, the CDR3 reads TGTGCCAGCCTCAAGGGGACCTCTAGCACAGATACGCAGTATTTT.

This clonotype was observed many times. V gene TRBV7-8 combines with J gene TRBJ1-1; the D is unclear. Germline-derived CDR1 and CDR2 are SGHVS and FQNEAQ. The CDR3 sequence is 15 residues long. Trimming took 2 bases from V and 1 from J, leaving 11 bases between them. In DNA, the CDR3 is TGTGCCAGCAGCTTACGTCCTGGGGAGAACACTGAAGCTTTCTTT. Translation: CASSLRPGENTEAFF.

This clonotype was detected many times. The chain is built from TRBV7-2 and TRBJ1-1; D not certain. The V gene lost 2 bases and the J gene lost 2 bases, with 6 bases spanning the gap. Germline loops: CDR1 SGHTA, CDR2 FQGNSA. This CDR3 is 13 amino acids long. This CDR3 reads CASSLLTNTEAFF. In nucleotides, the CDR3 is TGTGCCAGCAGCTTACTGACCAACACTGAAGCTTTCTTT.

The chain carries TRBV2 and TRBJ2-3; TRBD2 is a possible D gene (5 bases). The CDR3 contains 15 residues. Germline V gene sequence: CDR1 SNHLY, CDR2 FYNNEI. The germline V and J ends were trimmed by 5 bases and 2 bases, with 14 bases remaining between them. This chain's CDR3 is CASSPDRTATDTQYF. The CDR3 bases are TGTGCCAGCAGTCCCGACCGGACTGCCACAGATACGCAGTATTTT.

This clonotype was recorded at least ten times. A junction end diverges from the germline sequence, so it may reflect a read error. V and J are TRBV6-2 or TRBV6-3 and TRBJ1-5, with D unclear. The germline CDR1 and CDR2 sequences are MNHEY and SVGEGT. The CDR3 extends over 14 amino acids. The CDR3 sequence: CASKESGFNQPQNF. The CDR3 nucleotides read TGTGCCAGCAAGGAATCGGGGTTCAATCAGCCCCAGAATTTT.

The table lists this clonotype with many counts. The V gene is TRBV20-1, the J gene TRBJ2-5, with D unclear. Trimming pared 3 bases from V and 1 base from J, leaving 12 bases between. The CDR3 is 14 residues long. The V gene's germline CDR1 is DFQATT and CDR2 SNEGSKA (reference sequence). The CDR3 DNA follows: TGCAGTGCTAGCCCAACAGTGCTCCAAGAGACCCAGTACTTC. Amino acids: CSASPTVLQETQYF.

This clonotype was detected ten times or more. The rearrangement joins TRBV5-5 to TRBJ2-1; 9 bases align to TRBD2. This CDR3 contains 13 residues. Germline CDR1 and CDR2: SGHKS and YYEKEE (reference sequence). V shed 5 bases and J 7 bases; nucleotides not matched to a gene: 4. CDR3 DNA sequence: TGTGCCAGCAGGTGGACTAGCGCGAATGAGCAGTTCTTC. Translated: CASRWTSANEQFF.

This clonotype was counted at least ten times. The V and J genes are TRBV15 and TRBJ2-3; TRBD1 is a possible D gene (6 bases). This CDR3 is 19 amino acids long. Germline V gene data show CDR1 as LNHNV and CDR2 as YYDKDF (reference sequence). Trimming shortened V by 0 bases and J by 0 bases, and 19 bases separated the two germline ends. The CDR3 protein is CATSREAGARATSTDTQYF. The CDR3 bases are TGTGCCACCAGCAGAGAGGCAGGGGCCCGGGCTACTAGCACAGATACGCAGTATTTT.

This clonotype was counted ten times or more. The rearrangement uses TRBV9 and TRBJ2-1; 7 positions agree with TRBD2. Germline V gene sequence: CDR1 SGDLS, CDR2 YYNGEE. V lost 2 bases and J lost 0; bases outside the gene matches: 5. The length of the CDR3 is 16 residues. CDR3 DNA: TGTGCCAGCAGCGTTATGAGCGGGGTCTCCTACAATGAGCAGTTCTTC. Translated: CASSVMSGVSYNEQFF. The entire variable domain, with the rest obtained from reference TRBV9 and TRBJ2-1, is as follows: DSGVTQTPKHLITATGQRVTLRCSPRSGDLSVYWYQQSLDQGLQFLIQYYNGEERAKGNILERFSAQQFPDLHSELNLSSLELGDSALYFCASSVMSGVSYNEQFFGPGTRLTVL.

The table lists this clonotype with many counts. The chain joins TRBV25-1 to TRBJ2-1; 10 nucleotides line up with TRBD1. The germline gives CDR1 MGHDK, CDR2 SYGVNS. The V segment lost 6 bases and the J segment 6 bases; nucleotides outside the gene matches: 5. CDR3 length: 14 residues. The CDR3 loop is CASRGQGGLNEQFF. CDR3 DNA: TGTGCCAGCAGAGGACAGGGGGGTCTCAATGAGCAGTTCTTC.

This clonotype came up many times. The chain employs TRBV4-1 and TRBJ2-5; D ambiguous. The germline CDR1 and CDR2 sequences are MGHRA and YSYEKL. This CDR3 contains 16 residues. The V end was cut by 3 bases, the J end by 2 bases, with 16 bases between. CDR3 coding DNA: TGCGCCAGCAGCCAGTGGCTAGTGGCTACACAAGAGACCCAGTACTTC. This codes for CASSQWLVATQETQYF.

The chain joins TRBV20-1 to TRBJ2-1; 16 nucleotides line up with TRBD2. CDR1 is DFQATT and CDR2 is SNEGSKA in the germline V gene (reference sequence). The trim removed 5 bases at V and 0 bases at J, leaving 4 bases unmatched. This CDR3 comprises 17 residues. The CDR3 here is CSAPGLAGGSSYNEQFF. CDR3 sequence (DNA): TGCAGTGCTCCGGGACTAGCGGGGGGGAGCTCCTACAATGAGCAGTTCTTC.

Many counts were recorded for this clonotype. The chain combines TRBV4-3 with TRBJ2-2, with D possibly being TRBD2 (6 bases). The germline CDR1 and CDR2 sequences are LGHNA and YSLEER. CDR3 size: 14 residues. V lost 1 base, J lost 4 bases, and 7 bases lay in between. The CDR3 protein is CASSQGGVTGELFF. CDR3 sequence (DNA): TGCGCCAGCAGCCAAGGCGGGGTCACCGGGGAGCTGTTTTTT.

In its sample, this clonotype was seen many times. V gene TRBV5-1 combines with J gene TRBJ1-4; D is unresolved. From germline, CDR1 is SGHRS and CDR2 YFSETQ. Trimming cost V 0 bases and J 10 bases, with 10 bases left between them. The CDR3 has 13 amino acids. This CDR3 reads CASSLGESGKLFF. DNA for the CDR3: TGCGCCAGCAGCTTGGGGGAGAGCGGAAAACTGTTTTTT.